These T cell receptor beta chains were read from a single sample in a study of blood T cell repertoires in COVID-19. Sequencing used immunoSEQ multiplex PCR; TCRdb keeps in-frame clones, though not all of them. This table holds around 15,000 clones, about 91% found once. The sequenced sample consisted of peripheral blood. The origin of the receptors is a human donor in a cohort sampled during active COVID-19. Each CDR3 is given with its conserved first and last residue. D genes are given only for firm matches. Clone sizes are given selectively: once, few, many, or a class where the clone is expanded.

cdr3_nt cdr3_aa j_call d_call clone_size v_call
TGTGCCAGCAGGCCGGGAGGGAATACGAACACTGAAGCTTTCTTT CASRPGGNTNTEAFF TRBJ1-1 NA NA TRBV6-5
TGTGCCAGCAGCCGACGGACAGGGAGCAATCAGCCCCAGCATTTT CASSRRTGSNQPQHF TRBJ1-5 TRBD1 NA TRBV6-6
TGTGCCAGCAGCCCGGACGCCCGGGGCTATGGCTACACCTTC CASSPDARGYGYTF TRBJ1-2 NA few TRBV28
TGTGCCAGCAGTGACCTCCGGGACAGGGGTGAAAAACTGTTTTTT CASSDLRDRGEKLFF TRBJ1-4 TRBD1 once TRBV2
TGCGCCAGCAGCTTGGGACAGGTTCGGGGTAATGAAAAACTGTTTTTT CASSLGQVRGNEKLFF TRBJ1-4 NA once TRBV5-1
TGCAGCGTTGAAACAGGGTTGGGCGGCTACACCTTC CSVETGLGGYTF TRBJ1-2 NA NA TRBV29-1
TGTGCCAGTAGTTCGACAGGGACGTCCACAGATACGCAGTATTTT CASSSTGTSTDTQYF TRBJ2-3 TRBD1 NA TRBV19
TGTGCCAGCAGACAGTCAGGGGGGAAGGGTTTCCAGTACTTC CASRQSGGKGFQYF TRBJ2-5 NA NA TRBV6-5
TGTGCCAGCAGCCCGCAGCCGGGACAGCCCCAGCATTTT CASSPQPGQPQHF TRBJ1-5 NA NA TRBV3-1/TRBV3-2
TGCAGTGCTAGTACTCAAGGAAACACCATATATTTT CSASTQGNTIYF TRBJ1-3 NA NA TRBV20-1
TGTGCCAGCAGCTTCAGGGGCCAGCCCCAGCATTTT CASSFRGQPQHF TRBJ1-5 NA NA TRBV5-4
TGTGCTAGTGGTTTGGGACTAGTCTACGAGCAGTACTTC CASGLGLVYEQYF TRBJ2-7 NA NA TRBV12-5
TGTGCCAGCAGTGAGACTGGAAATGAGCAGTTCTTC CASSETGNEQFF TRBJ2-1 NA NA TRBV6-2/TRBV6-3
TGTGCCAGCAGTTTAGAGCACTCCGAAGCTTTCTTT CASSLEHSEAFF TRBJ1-1 NA NA TRBV12-3/TRBV12-4
TGTGCCAGCAGTGGTCCTCCCTATATGAACACTGAAGCTTTCTTT CASSGPPYMNTEAFF TRBJ1-1 NA medium-sized TRBV2
TGTGCCAGTAGTGCTACTAGCGGGGACTACAATGAGCAGTTCTTC CASSATSGDYNEQFF TRBJ2-1 TRBD2 NA TRBV19
TGTGCCAGCAGCTTACGCGGACTAGCGGGGACTAATGAGCAGTTCTTC CASSLRGLAGTNEQFF TRBJ2-1 TRBD2 NA TRBV7-8
TGTGCCACAGACAGGGGGCAAATTGGCAATCAGCCCCAGCATTTT CATDRGQIGNQPQHF TRBJ1-5 TRBD1 NA TRBV19
TGTGCCAGCAGTTTATCTCAGGTTAACTACGAGCAGTACTTC CASSLSQVNYEQYF TRBJ2-7 NA NA TRBV27
TGTGCCAGCTCCACCCTGACGGGGGGGAGCTACAATGAGCAGTTCTTC CASSTLTGGSYNEQFF TRBJ2-1 TRBD2 few TRBV9
TGTGCCAGCAGTCGGGACAGCAATACCGGGGAGCTGTTTTTT CASSRDSNTGELFF TRBJ2-2 TRBD1 NA TRBV6-4
TGTGCCAGCAGTTCCGGACAGGGTGAAGGGGATACGCAGTATTTT CASSSGQGEGDTQYF TRBJ2-3 TRBD1 NA TRBV6-5
TGCAGCGGTGGGACAGCGACTGAAGCTTTCTTT CSGGTATEAFF TRBJ1-1 TRBD1 NA TRBV29-1
TGTGCCAGCAGCTTGGAACCGGGGATCGTTCGTGGCTACACCTTC CASSLEPGIVRGYTF TRBJ1-2 NA few TRBV5-5
TGTGCCAGCAGTCAAACAGGGTTAAATGGCTACACCTTC CASSQTGLNGYTF TRBJ1-2 NA NA TRBV6-6
TGTGCCAGCAGCCAAGAGATGGGGCTGGATAATGAAAAACTGTTTTTT CASSQEMGLDNEKLFF TRBJ1-4 NA NA TRBV4-2
TGTGCCAGCAGCTTTGACAGAGAAAATGAGCAGTTCTTC CASSFDRENEQFF TRBJ2-1 NA NA TRBV7-2
TGTGCCAGCAGCTTACAGGGGCAGAACTATGGCTACACCTTC CASSLQGQNYGYTF TRBJ1-2 TRBD1 NA TRBV5-4
TGTGCCAGCTCAGGGGGGCAAGAGACCCAGTACTTC CASSGGQETQYF TRBJ2-5 NA NA TRBV18
TGTGCCAGCAGTCCACAGGGTAATAGCGAGCAGTACTTC CASSPQGNSEQYF TRBJ2-7 NA NA TRBV27